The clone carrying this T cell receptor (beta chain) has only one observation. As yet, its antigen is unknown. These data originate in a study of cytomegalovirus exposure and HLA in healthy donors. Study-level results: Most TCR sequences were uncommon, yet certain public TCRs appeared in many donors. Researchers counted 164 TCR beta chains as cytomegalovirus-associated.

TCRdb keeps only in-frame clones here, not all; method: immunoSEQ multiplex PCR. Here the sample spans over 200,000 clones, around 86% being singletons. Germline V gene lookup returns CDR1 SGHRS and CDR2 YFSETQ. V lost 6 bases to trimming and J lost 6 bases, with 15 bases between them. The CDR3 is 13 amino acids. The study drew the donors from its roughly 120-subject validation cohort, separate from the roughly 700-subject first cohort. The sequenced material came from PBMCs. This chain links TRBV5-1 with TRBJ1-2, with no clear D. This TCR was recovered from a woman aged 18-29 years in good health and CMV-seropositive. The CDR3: CASTLASPHGYTF. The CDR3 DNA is TGCGCCAGCACCTTAGCCTCTCCCCATGGCTACACCTTC.